This T cell receptor beta chain appears in the sequencing data of a study of OX40 agonist ivuxolimab in advanced cancers. Sequenced by immunoSEQ multiplex PCR; TCRdb stores in-frame clones only, minus some. The table has tens of thousands of clones, approximately 91% seen once. The study's findings and limits: Those patients achieving a partial response at 0.1-3.0 mg/kg showed among the lowest clonal expansion.

CDR1 is GTSNPN, CDR2 SVGIG, per germline (reference sequence). V was trimmed by 0 bases and J by 3 bases, leaving 9 bases between them. This CDR3 region has 14 residues. A word on this clone: The antigen is not known.

This TCR came from an adult with an advanced solid tumor such as melanoma, head and neck, liver or kidney cancer. Sequencing was performed on CD4+ or CD8+ T cells sorted from blood, taken in a trial of the OX40 agonist ivuxolimab. The chain is built from TRBV30 and TRBJ1-3; tentatively, D is TRBD1 (6 bases). Here the CDR3 reads CAWSVQGGGNTIYF. The CDR3 DNA is TGTGCCTGGAGTGTACAGGGTGGTGGAAACACCATATATTTT.